The T cell receptor beta chain described here comes from a study of blood T cell repertoires in COVID-19. Whole-study context: Sources were T cells, B-cell-depleted T cells, or PBMCs; the material itself was cDNA or gDNA.

Clones were read by immunoSEQ multiplex PCR, and TCRdb kept only the in-frame ones, dropping some. The table records hundreds of thousands of clones, about 90% of them present only once. The clonotype originates from a woman between 25 and 40 years old with acute COVID-19. The source material was PBMCs or T cells enriched from blood (not recorded which).

The CDR3 protein is CASTRVGARQETQYF. CDR3 DNA sequence: TGTGCCAGCACCCGAGTGGGGGCGAGGCAAGAGACCCAGTACTTC. J is TRBJ2-5 and V is TRBV28; maybe TRBD1 (6 bases). Trimming shortened V by 7 bases and J by 2 bases, and 17 bases separated the two germline ends. The CDR3 extends over 15 amino acids. Germline values: CDR1 MDHEN, CDR2 SYDVKM.